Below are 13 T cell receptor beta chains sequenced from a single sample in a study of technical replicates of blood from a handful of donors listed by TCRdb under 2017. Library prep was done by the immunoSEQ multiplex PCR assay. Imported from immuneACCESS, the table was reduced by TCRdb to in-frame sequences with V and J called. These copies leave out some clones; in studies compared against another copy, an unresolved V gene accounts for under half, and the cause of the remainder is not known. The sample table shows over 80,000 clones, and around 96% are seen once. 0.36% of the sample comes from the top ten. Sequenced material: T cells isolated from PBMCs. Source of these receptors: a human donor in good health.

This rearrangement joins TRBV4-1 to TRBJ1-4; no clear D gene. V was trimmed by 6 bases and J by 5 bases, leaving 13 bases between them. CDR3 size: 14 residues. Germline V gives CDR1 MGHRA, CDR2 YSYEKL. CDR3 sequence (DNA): TGCGCCAGCAGTCTAACCGGGGTGAATGAAAAACTGTTTTTT. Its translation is CASSLTGVNEKLFF.

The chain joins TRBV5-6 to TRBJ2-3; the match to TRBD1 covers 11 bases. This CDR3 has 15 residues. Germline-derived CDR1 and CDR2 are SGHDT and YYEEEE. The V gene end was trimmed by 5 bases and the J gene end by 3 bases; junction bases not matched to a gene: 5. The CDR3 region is CASSAGTGGTDTQYF. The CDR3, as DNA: TGTGCCAGCAGTGCCGGGACAGGGGGGACAGATACGCAGTATTTT.

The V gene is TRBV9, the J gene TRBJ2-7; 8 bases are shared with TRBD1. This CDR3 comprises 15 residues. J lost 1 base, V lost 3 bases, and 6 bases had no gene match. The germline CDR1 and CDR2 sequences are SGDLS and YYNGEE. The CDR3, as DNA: TGTGCCAGCAGCGCGGGACAGGCCTCTTCCTACGAGCAGTACTTC. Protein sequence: CASSAGQASSYEQYF. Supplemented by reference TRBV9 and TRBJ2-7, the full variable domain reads DSGVTQTPKHLITATGQRVTLRCSPRSGDLSVYWYQQSLDQGLQFLIQYYNGEERAKGNILERFSAQQFPDLHSELNLSSLELGDSALYFCASSAGQASSYEQYFGPGTRLTVT.

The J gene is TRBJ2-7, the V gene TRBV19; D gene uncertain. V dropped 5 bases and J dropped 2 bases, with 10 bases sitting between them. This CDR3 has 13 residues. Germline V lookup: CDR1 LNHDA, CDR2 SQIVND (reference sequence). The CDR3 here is CASSVTLTYEQYF. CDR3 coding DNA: TGTGCCAGTAGTGTTACTCTTACCTACGAGCAGTACTTC. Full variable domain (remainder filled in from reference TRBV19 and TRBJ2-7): DGGITQSPKYLFRKEGQNVTLSCEQNLNHDAMYWYRQDPGQGLRLIYYSQIVNDFQKGDIAEGYSVSREKKESFPLTVTSAQKNPTAFYLCASSVTLTYEQYFGPGTRLTVT.

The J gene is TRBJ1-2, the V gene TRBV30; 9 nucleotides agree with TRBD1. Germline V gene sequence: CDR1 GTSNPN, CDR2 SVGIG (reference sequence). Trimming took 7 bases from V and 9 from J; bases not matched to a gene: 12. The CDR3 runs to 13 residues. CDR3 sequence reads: CALTPDRGSSYTF. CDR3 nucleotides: TGTGCCTTAACCCCGGACAGGGGATCAAGCTACACCTTC.

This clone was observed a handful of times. In nucleotides, the CDR3 is TGTGCCTGGAGTGTACAGGCCCTGCAGTTCTTC. It encodes CAWSVQALQFF. This chain uses TRBV30 with TRBJ2-1; TRBD1 might be the D (5 bases). Between the trimmed V and J ends, which lost 0 bases and 12 bases, there was a span of 9 bases. The CDR3 sequence is 11 residues long. The V gene's germline CDR1 is GTSNPN and CDR2 SVGIG (reference sequence).

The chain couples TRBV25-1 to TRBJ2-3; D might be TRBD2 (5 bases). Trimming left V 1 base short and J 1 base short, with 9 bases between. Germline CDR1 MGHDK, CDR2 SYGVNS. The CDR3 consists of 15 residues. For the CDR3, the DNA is TGTGCCAGCAGTGAATGGGCGGGCGGCACAGATACGCAGTATTTT. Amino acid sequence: CASSEWAGGTDTQYF. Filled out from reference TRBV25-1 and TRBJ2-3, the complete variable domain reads EADIYQTPRYLVIGTGKKITLECSQTMGHDKMYWYQQDPGMELHLIHYSYGVNSTEKGDLSSESTVSRIRTEHFPLTLESARPSHTSQYLCASSEWAGGTDTQYFGPGTRLTVL.

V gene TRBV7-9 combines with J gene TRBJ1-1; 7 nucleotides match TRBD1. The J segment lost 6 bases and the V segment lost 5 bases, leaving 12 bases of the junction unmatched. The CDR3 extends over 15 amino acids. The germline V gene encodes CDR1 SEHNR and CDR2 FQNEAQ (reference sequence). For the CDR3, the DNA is TGTGCCAGCAGCAATTACGAGCGGACAGGCCCTGAAGCTTTCTTT. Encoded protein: CASSNYERTGPEAFF.

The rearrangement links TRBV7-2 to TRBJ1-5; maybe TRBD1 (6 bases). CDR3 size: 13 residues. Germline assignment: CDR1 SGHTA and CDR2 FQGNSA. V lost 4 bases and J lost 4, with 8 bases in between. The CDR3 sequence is CASSYDRNQPQHF. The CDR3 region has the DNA TGTGCCAGCAGCTACGACAGGAATCAGCCCCAGCATTTT.

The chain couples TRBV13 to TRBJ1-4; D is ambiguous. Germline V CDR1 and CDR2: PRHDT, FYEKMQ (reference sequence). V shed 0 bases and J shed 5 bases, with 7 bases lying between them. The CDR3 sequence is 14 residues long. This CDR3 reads CASSLGQTNEKLFF. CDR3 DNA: TGTGCCAGCAGCTTAGGACAGACAAATGAAAAACTGTTTTTT.

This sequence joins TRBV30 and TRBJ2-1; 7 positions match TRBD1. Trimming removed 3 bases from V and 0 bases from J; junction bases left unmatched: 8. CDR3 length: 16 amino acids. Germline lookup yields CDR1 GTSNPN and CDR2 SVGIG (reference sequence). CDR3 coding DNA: TGTGCCTGGAGGGGTGGACAGGCTCTCTCCTACAATGAGCAGTTCTTC. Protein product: CAWRGGQALSYNEQFF.

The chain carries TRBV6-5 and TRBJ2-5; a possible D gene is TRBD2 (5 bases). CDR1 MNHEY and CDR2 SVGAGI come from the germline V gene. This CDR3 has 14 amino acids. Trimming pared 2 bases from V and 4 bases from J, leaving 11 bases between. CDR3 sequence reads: CASSYPGLRETQYF. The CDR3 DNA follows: TGTGCCAGCAGTTACCCCGGACTCCGAGAGACCCAGTACTTC.

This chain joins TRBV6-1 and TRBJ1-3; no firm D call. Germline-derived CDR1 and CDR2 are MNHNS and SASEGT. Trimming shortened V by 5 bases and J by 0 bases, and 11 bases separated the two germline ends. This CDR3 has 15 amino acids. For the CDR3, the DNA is TGTGCCAGCAGTAGGAGGGTTCGCTCTGGAAACACCATATATTTT. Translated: CASSRRVRSGNTIYF.